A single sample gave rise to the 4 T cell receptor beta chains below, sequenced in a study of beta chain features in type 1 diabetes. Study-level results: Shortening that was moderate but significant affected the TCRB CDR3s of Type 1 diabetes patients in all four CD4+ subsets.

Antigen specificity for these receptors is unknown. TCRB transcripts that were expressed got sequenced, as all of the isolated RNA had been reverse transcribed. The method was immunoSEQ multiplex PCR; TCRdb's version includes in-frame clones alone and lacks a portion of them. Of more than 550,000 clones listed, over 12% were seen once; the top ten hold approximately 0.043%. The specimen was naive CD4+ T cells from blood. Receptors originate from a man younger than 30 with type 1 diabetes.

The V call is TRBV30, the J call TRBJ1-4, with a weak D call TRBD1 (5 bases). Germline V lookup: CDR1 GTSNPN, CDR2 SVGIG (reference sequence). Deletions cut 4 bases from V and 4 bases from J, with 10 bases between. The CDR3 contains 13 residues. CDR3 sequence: CAWTQGVNEKLFF. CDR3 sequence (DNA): TGTGCCTGGACCCAGGGAGTTAATGAAAAACTGTTTTTT.

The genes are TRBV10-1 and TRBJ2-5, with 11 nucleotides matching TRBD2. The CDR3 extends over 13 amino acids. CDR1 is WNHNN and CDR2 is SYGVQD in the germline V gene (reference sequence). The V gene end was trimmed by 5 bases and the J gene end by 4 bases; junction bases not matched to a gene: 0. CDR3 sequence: CASSTSGRETQYF. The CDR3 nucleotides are TGCGCCAGCAGTACTAGCGGGAGAGAGACCCAGTACTTC.

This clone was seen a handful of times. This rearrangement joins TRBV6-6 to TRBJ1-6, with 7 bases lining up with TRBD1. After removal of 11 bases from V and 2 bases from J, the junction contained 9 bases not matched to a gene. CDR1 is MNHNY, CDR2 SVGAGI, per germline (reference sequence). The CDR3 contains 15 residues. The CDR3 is CAASGGAAYNSPLHF. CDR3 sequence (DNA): TGTGCCGCCTCAGGGGGGGCGGCCTATAATTCACCCCTCCACTTT.

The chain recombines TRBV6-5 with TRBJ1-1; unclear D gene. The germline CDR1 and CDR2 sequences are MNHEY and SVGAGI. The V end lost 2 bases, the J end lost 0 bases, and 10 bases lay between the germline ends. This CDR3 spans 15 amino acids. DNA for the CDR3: TGTGCCAGCAGTTACGCAGGACGGATGAACACTGAAGCTTTCTTT. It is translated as CASSYAGRMNTEAFF.